This T cell receptor beta chain stems from a study of early T cells in non-severe SARS-CoV-2 infection. Germline-derived CDR1 and CDR2 are WNHNN and SYGVQD (reference sequence). The V end was cut by 3 bases, the J end by 6 bases, with 5 bases between. This CDR3 contains 11 residues. TCRdb analysed the 5' RACE reads with MiXCR anew, one entry per CDR3 protein. The sample carries just under 65,000 distinct CDR3 sequences, 11% recorded once. This TCR was recovered from an adult who was a healthcare worker with PCR-confirmed SARS-CoV-2 infection or an uninfected control (not recorded which). The genes are TRBV10-1 and TRBJ2-5; D not resolved. Sequenced here: whole blood, sampled at baseline. The CDR3 reads CASSDGKTQYF. The DNA for the CDR3 is TGCGCCAGCAGTGATGGGAAGACCCAGTACTTC.